The clone carrying this TCR beta chain was counted only a few times. The antigen remains undetermined. The data originate from a study of Ad26.COV2.S vaccination and SARS-CoV-2 variants. Study background: Donor got 5x10^10 or 1x10^11 viral particles of Ad26.COV2.S. General observations from the study: Non-spike TCR breadth showed similarity between vaccine and placebo recipients. It was vaccine recipients, not placebo recipients, who had the higher spike-specific TCR breadth.

Data came from immunoSEQ multiplex PCR; TCRdb stores just in-frame clones and leaves some out. Altogether around 340,000 clones are present, about 88% being singletons, with the ten largest covering approximately 5.9%. With 7 bases removed from V and 4 bases from J, the gap between germline ends came to 15 bases. Germline V gene lookup returns CDR1 SGHRS and CDR2 YFSETQ. The CDR3 spans 13 residues. Treatment specified: around 19 received Ad26.COV2.S at low or high dose, single or two shots; five or six received placebo; per-sample allocation not given. Sampling took place 63 days after the first vaccine or placebo injection.

The sequence was collected from a person between 18 and 65 years old who received the Ad26.COV2.S COVID-19 vaccine or a placebo. V is TRBV5-1 and J is TRBJ2-7; tentatively, D is TRBD1 (5 bases). This material consisted of peripheral blood, taken in a trial of Ad26.COV2.S vaccine versus placebo. CDR3 protein: CASGQDSGYEQYF. The CDR3 coding sequence is TGCGCCAGCGGCCAAGACAGTGGGTACGAGCAGTACTTC.